Listed below are T cell receptor beta chains from one sample, sequenced in a study of CD8 T cells in Susac syndrome. TCRdb re-called the immunoSEQ multiplex PCR reads with MiXCR, one entry per CDR3 protein. The sample includes roughly 200,000 distinct CDR3 sequences, around 94% of them seen just once. Sequencing input: CD4+ T cells from PBMCs. Source of these receptors: a human donor with Susac syndrome. Each CDR3 is given with its conserved first and last residue. Fields, in order: CDR3 protein, CDR3 DNA, J gene, V gene, clone size, D gene. D genes are given only for firm matches. Only some rows state a clone size, as once, few, many or a class for expanded clones.

CDR3aa: CASSLAAGGPNTGELFF; CDR3nt: TGTGCCAGCAGCTTAGCGGCGGGGGGGCCGAACACCGGGGAGCTGTTTTTT; j_gene: TRBJ2-2; v_gene: TRBV7-8; abundance: NA; d_gene: TRBD2
CDR3aa: CASSPDQETQYF; CDR3nt: TGTGCTAGCAGTCCAGATCAAGAGACCCAGTACTTC; j_gene: TRBJ2-5; v_gene: TRBV7-7; abundance: NA; d_gene: NA
CDR3aa: CASSQGTTYQPQHF; CDR3nt: TGTGCCAGCAGCCAAGGTACAACTTATCAGCCCCAGCATTTT; j_gene: TRBJ1-5; v_gene: TRBV3-1; abundance: once; d_gene: NA
CDR3aa: CASSPRTGDVVETQYF; CDR3nt: TGTGCCAGCAGCCCAAGAACAGGGGATGTCGTGGAGACCCAGTACTTC; j_gene: TRBJ2-5; v_gene: TRBV9; abundance: NA; d_gene: TRBD1
CDR3aa: CSAIPGQSYNEQFF; CDR3nt: TGCAGTGCTATTCCGGGACAGTCCTACAATGAGCAGTTCTTC; j_gene: TRBJ2-1; v_gene: TRBV20-1; abundance: NA; d_gene: TRBD1
CDR3aa: CSVGGLPDTQYF; CDR3nt: TGCAGCGTTGGAGGGCTCCCAGATACGCAGTATTTT; j_gene: TRBJ2-3; v_gene: TRBV29-1; abundance: NA; d_gene: NA
CDR3aa: CASSLAGSAPYEQYF; CDR3nt: TGCGCCAGCAGCTTGGCCGGGAGTGCCCCCTACGAGCAGTACTTC; j_gene: TRBJ2-7; v_gene: TRBV5-1; abundance: NA; d_gene: NA
CDR3aa: CASSQPQGGEQFF; CDR3nt: TGTGCCAGCAGCCAACCCCAGGGTGGAGAGCAGTTCTTC; j_gene: TRBJ2-1; v_gene: TRBV3-1; abundance: NA; d_gene: NA
CDR3aa: CSANSGAYSNQPQHF; CDR3nt: TGCAGTGCCAATAGCGGGGCCTATAGCAATCAGCCCCAGCATTTT; j_gene: TRBJ1-5; v_gene: TRBV20-1; abundance: once; d_gene: NA
CDR3aa: CAWSVTLGSTEAFF; CDR3nt: TGTGCCTGGAGTGTAACCCTCGGTTCAACTGAAGCTTTCTTT; j_gene: TRBJ1-1; v_gene: TRBV30; abundance: NA; d_gene: NA
CDR3aa: CATSRDPGTGKNIQYF; CDR3nt: TGTGCCACCAGCAGAGATCCCGGGACGGGAAAAAACATTCAGTACTTC; j_gene: TRBJ2-4; v_gene: TRBV15; abundance: NA; d_gene: NA
CDR3aa: CATSRDLAGSYGYTF; CDR3nt: TGTGCCACCAGCAGAGATCTCGCCGGGTCCTATGGCTACACCTTC; j_gene: TRBJ1-2; v_gene: TRBV15; abundance: NA; d_gene: NA
CDR3aa: CAWSDPGSGGLHEQYF; CDR3nt: TGTGCCTGGAGTGATCCAGGTAGCGGGGGTCTTCACGAGCAGTACTTC; j_gene: TRBJ2-7; v_gene: TRBV30; abundance: NA; d_gene: TRBD2
CDR3aa: CATSRDLGTKGQPQHF; CDR3nt: TGTGCCACCAGCAGAGATTTAGGGACAAAGGGGCAGCCCCAGCATTTT; j_gene: TRBJ1-5; v_gene: TRBV15; abundance: once; d_gene: NA
CDR3aa: CSARDLAGSYNEQFF; CDR3nt: TGCAGTGCTAGAGACCTAGCGGGGTCGTACAATGAGCAGTTCTTC; j_gene: TRBJ2-1; v_gene: TRBV20-1; abundance: NA; d_gene: TRBD2
CDR3aa: CASSLIGARSSYEQYF; CDR3nt: TGTGCCAGCAGTTTAATCGGGGCCAGGAGCTCCTACGAGCAGTACTTC; j_gene: TRBJ2-7; v_gene: TRBV27; abundance: NA; d_gene: NA
CDR3aa: CSVGYTRTPEAFF; CDR3nt: TGCAGCGTTGGTTACACCCGGACTCCTGAAGCTTTCTTT; j_gene: TRBJ1-1; v_gene: TRBV29-1; abundance: NA; d_gene: NA
CDR3aa: CASSVDRAGNTIYF; CDR3nt: TGTGCCAGCAGCGTGGACAGGGCTGGAAACACCATATATTTT; j_gene: TRBJ1-3; v_gene: TRBV9; abundance: NA; d_gene: TRBD1
CDR3aa: CASSKTSYEQYF; CDR3nt: TGTGCCAGCAGTAAGACAAGCTACGAGCAGTACTTC; j_gene: TRBJ2-7; v_gene: TRBV28; abundance: once; d_gene: NA
CDR3aa: CASSSPGLAGQETQYF; CDR3nt: TGTGCCAGCAGTTCCCCGGGACTAGCGGGCCAAGAGACCCAGTACTTC; j_gene: TRBJ2-5; v_gene: TRBV12-3/TRBV12-4; abundance: NA; d_gene: TRBD2
CDR3aa: CASSSRDTRNYGYTF; CDR3nt: TGTGCCAGCAGCTCTCGGGACACCAGAAACTATGGCTACACCTTC; j_gene: TRBJ1-2; v_gene: TRBV7-8; abundance: NA; d_gene: NA
CDR3aa: CASSAGQNYGYTF; CDR3nt: TGCGCCAGCAGCGCGGGACAGAACTATGGCTACACCTTC; j_gene: TRBJ1-2; v_gene: TRBV5-1; abundance: once; d_gene: TRBD1
CDR3aa: CSVSLRQVYGYTF; CDR3nt: TGCAGCGTGTCCCTCAGACAGGTCTATGGCTACACCTTC; j_gene: TRBJ1-2; v_gene: TRBV29-1; abundance: NA; d_gene: NA
CDR3aa: CASSQDGTGWSEQFF; CDR3nt: TGCGCCAGCAGCCAAGATGGGACAGGATGGAGTGAGCAGTTCTTC; j_gene: TRBJ2-1; v_gene: TRBV4-3; abundance: once; d_gene: TRBD1
CDR3aa: CSAPHSGKNTIYF; CDR3nt: TGCAGTGCCCCACACTCAGGGAAAAACACCATATATTTT; j_gene: TRBJ1-3; v_gene: TRBV20-1; abundance: once; d_gene: NA
CDR3aa: CASSLSGAQDTQYF; CDR3nt: TGCGCCAGCAGCTTGTCTGGGGCACAAGATACGCAGTATTTT; j_gene: TRBJ2-3; v_gene: TRBV5-1; abundance: NA; d_gene: NA